The sequence of this TCR beta chain was determined in a study of CD8 T cells in Susac syndrome. Sequencing of TCR beta was performed on blood CD8+ and CD4+ T cells. Negative magnetic isolation gave CD8+ and CD4+ cells; FACS enriched CD8+ TEMRA. With random hexamers, reverse transcription was performed on about 0.45 to 1 ug of RNA. It was immunoSEQ multiplex PCR that amplified TCR beta CDR3 across 54 Vbeta and 13 Jbeta. MiXCR was run by TCRdb on the immunoSEQ multiplex PCR reads, yielding one entry per CDR3 protein. Here the sample spans some 170,000 distinct CDR3 sequences, about 94% being singletons. V lost 3 bases and J 5 bases, leaving 14 bases between the germline ends. Germline V gives CDR1 SGHRS, CDR2 YFSETQ. The CDR3 is 14 amino acids.

J is TRBJ1-2 and V is TRBV5-1; possible D gene TRBD1, 6 bases. Sequencing was performed on CD4+ T cells from PBMCs. This TCR came from a human donor in good health. The CDR3 DNA sequence: TGCGCCAGCAGCTCGGACAGTACAGTTTATGGCTACACCTTC. This codes for CASSSDSTVYGYTF. The whole variable domain, remainder taken from reference TRBV5-1 and TRBJ1-2, is KAGVTQTPRYLIKTRGQQVTLSCSPISGHRSVSWYQQTPGQGLQFLFEYFSETQRNKGNFPGRFSGRQFSNSRSEMNVSTLELGDSALYLCASSSDSTVYGYTFGSGTRLTVV.